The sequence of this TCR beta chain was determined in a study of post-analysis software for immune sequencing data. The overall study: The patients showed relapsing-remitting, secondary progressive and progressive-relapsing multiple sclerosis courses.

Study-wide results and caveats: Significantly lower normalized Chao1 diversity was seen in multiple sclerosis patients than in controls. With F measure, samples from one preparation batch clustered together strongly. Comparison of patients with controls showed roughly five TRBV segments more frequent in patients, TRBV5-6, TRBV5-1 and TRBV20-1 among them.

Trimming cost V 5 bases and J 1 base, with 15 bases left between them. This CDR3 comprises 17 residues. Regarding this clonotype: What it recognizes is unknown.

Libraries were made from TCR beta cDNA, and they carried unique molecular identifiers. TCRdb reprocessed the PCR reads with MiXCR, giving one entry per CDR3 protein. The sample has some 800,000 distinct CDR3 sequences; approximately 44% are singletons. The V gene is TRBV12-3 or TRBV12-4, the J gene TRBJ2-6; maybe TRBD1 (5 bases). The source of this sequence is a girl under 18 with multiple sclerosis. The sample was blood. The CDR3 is CASSRGPLRSGANVLTF. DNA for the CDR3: TGTGCCAGCAGTAGGGGTCCCCTTAGATCTGGGGCCAACGTCCTGACTTTC.